Below are 30 T cell receptor beta chains sequenced from a single sample in a study of OX40 agonist ivuxolimab in advanced cancers. Method: immunoSEQ multiplex PCR; TCRdb's copy keeps in-frame clones and lacks some. The top ten hold about 4% of the sample, which has roughly 35,000 clones, less than 90% seen once. Sample: CD4+ or CD8+ T cells sorted from blood, taken in a trial of the OX40 agonist ivuxolimab. The origin of the receptors is an adult with an advanced solid tumor such as melanoma, head and neck, liver or kidney cancer.

This clone was counted a single time. The gene calls are TRBV23-1 and TRBJ2-3; TRBD1 matches 12 bases. TRBV23-1 is flagged as an ORF with uncertain function. The CDR3 covers 17 residues. The junction had 9 bases not matched to a gene; V was cut back by 3 bases and J by 5 bases. CDR3 amino acids: CASSHAGDRGQVDTQYF. The CDR3, as DNA: TGCGCCAGCAGTCATGCCGGGGACAGGGGGCAAGTAGATACGCAGTATTTT.

The rearrangement links TRBV12-1 to TRBJ1-1. TRBV12-1 is described as a pseudogene. This CDR3 has 11 residues. The CDR3 is CASSFTGEAFF. CDR3 DNA: TGTGCCAGCAGCTTTACGGGGGAAGCTTTCTTT.

The rearrangement links TRBV5-1 to TRBJ1-2; the match to TRBD1 covers 8 bases. The V segment lost 3 bases and the J segment 7 bases; nucleotides outside the gene matches: 8. In germline, CDR1 is SGHRS, CDR2 YFSETQ. The CDR3 extends over 14 amino acids. The chain's CDR3 is CASSSPGGAGGYTF. The CDR3 nucleotides read TGCGCCAGCAGCTCCCCAGGGGGCGCAGGTGGCTACACCTTC.

CDR3 bases: TGTGCCAGCAGCCCTGAGGGCGTCCGACGCTACGAGCAGTACTTC. Translated, it gives CASSPEGVRRYEQYF. V and J are TRBV7-9 and TRBJ2-5, with a tentative D call TRBD2 (5 bases). The DNA matches TRBJ2-7 better at its end, which makes the J call doubtful. The germline CDR1 and CDR2 sequences are SEHNR and FQNEAQ (reference sequence). This CDR3 contains 15 residues.

The CDR3 DNA reads as TGTGCCACCAGCAGAGGGGGGGCCGGGGACAATGAGCAGTTCTTC. The encoded protein is CATSRGGAGDNEQFF. The genes are TRBV15 and TRBJ2-1; D assignment may be TRBD1 or TRBD2 (6 bases each). Between the trimmed V and J ends, which lost 1 base and 5 bases, there was a span of 12 bases. The CDR3 runs 15 residues. Germline V gives CDR1 LNHNV, CDR2 YYDKDF (reference sequence).

Sample share makes this clone medium-sized. Other DNA sequences in the same sample also yield this CDR3. The chain is built from TRBV9 and TRBJ2-7; TRBD1 agrees at 8 bases. CDR1 and CDR2 from the germline V gene are SGDLS and YYNGEE. V was pared by 3 bases and J by 4 bases, with 3 bases of the junction left unmatched. This CDR3 is 13 amino acids long. This chain's CDR3 is CASSGQGAYEQYF. DNA of the CDR3: TGTGCCAGCAGCGGCCAGGGGGCGTACGAGCAGTACTTC.

V gene TRBV30 combines with J gene TRBJ1-3; 7 bases align to TRBD1. Per the germline V gene, CDR1 is GTSNPN and CDR2 is SVGIG (reference sequence). The CDR3 runs 13 residues. CDR3 sequence reads: CAGPGTAGNTIYF. In DNA form, the CDR3 reads TGTGCAGGACCCGGGACAGCTGGAAACACCATATATTTT.

The chain uses TRBV7-2 and TRBJ1-3; D unresolved. Germline CDR1 SGHTA, CDR2 FQGNSA. This CDR3 contains 17 residues. V was clipped by 5 bases and J by 0 bases, with 17 bases between them. CDR3 bases: TGTGCCAGCAGCCTTCAGCCAGGACCGAGCTCTGGAAACACCATATATTTT. Encoded protein: CASSLQPGPSSGNTIYF.

The rearrangement joins TRBV5-1 to TRBJ2-7, with 10 positions matching TRBD2. The CDR3 consists of 19 residues. Germline V lookup: CDR1 SGHRS, CDR2 YFSETQ. V was clipped by 4 bases and J by 6 bases; unmatched bases: 22. The CDR3, as DNA: TGCGCCAGCAGCCGACATTCCAGGACTAGCGGCGGAGGTCAGTTCGAGCAGTACTTC. Amino acid sequence: CASSRHSRTSGGGQFEQYF.

This chain connects TRBV6-4 to TRBJ1-1, with D uncertain. The V end was cut by 2 bases, the J end by 1 base, with 5 bases between. Germline V gene lookup returns CDR1 MRHNA and CDR2 SNTAGT. CDR3 size: 13 residues. CDR3 sequence: CASSDGRNTEAFF. In nucleotides, the CDR3 is TGTGCCAGCAGTGACGGCCGGAACACTGAAGCTTTCTTT.

CDR3 coding DNA: TGTGCCAGCTCACCGATACAGGGGGCGGGGGCAGATACGCAGTATTTT. It translates to CASSPIQGAGADTQYF. The rearrangement joins TRBV18 to TRBJ2-3; TRBD1 aligns across 9 bases. The germline V gene encodes CDR1 KGHSH and CDR2 LQKENI. The CDR3 runs 16 residues. V shed 3 bases, J shed 4 bases, and the junction held 8 bases outside the gene matches.

V is TRBV5-4 and J is TRBJ2-7; a possible D gene is TRBD1 (8 bases). Germline loops: CDR1 SGHNT, CDR2 YYREEE (reference sequence). V dropped 1 base and J dropped 2 bases, with 13 bases sitting between them. The CDR3 is 15 amino acids. CDR3 protein: CASSLNRGGPYEQYF. CDR3 bases: TGTGCCAGCAGCTTGAACAGGGGGGGTCCCTACGAGCAGTACTTC.

The chain employs TRBV9 and TRBJ2-3; D is ambiguous. Germline values: CDR1 SGDLS, CDR2 YYNGEE. The CDR3 length is 16 residues. The V gene lost 4 bases and the J gene lost 0 bases, with 15 bases spanning the gap. The CDR3 spells CASSTRSSPSTDTQYF. The CDR3 DNA is TGTGCCAGCAGCACGAGGAGCAGTCCTAGCACAGATACGCAGTATTTT.

The rearrangement uses TRBV6-6 and TRBJ2-7; 10 bases line up with TRBD2. CDR1 MNHNY and CDR2 SVGAGI come from the germline V gene (reference sequence). After removal of 5 bases from V and 7 bases from J, the junction contained 8 bases not matched to a gene. The CDR3 runs to 14 residues. The CDR3 DNA follows: TGTGCCAGCAGTCTAGCGGGAGAGGTGCGAGAGCAGTACTTC. Translated, it gives CASSLAGEVREQYF.

CDR3 protein: CASRRSQGETQYF. The CDR3 DNA is TGTGCCAGCAGACGAAGTCAGGGAGAGACCCAGTACTTC. This chain joins TRBV7-9 and TRBJ2-5, with D possibly matching TRBD1 (5 bases). The CDR3 consists of 13 residues. CDR1 SEHNR and CDR2 FQNEAQ come from the germline V gene (reference sequence). Trimming left V 6 bases short and J 4 bases short, with 12 bases between.

V is TRBV25-1 and J is TRBJ2-7; TRBD1 might be the D (6 bases). The CDR3 sequence is 17 residues long. Trimming left V 2 bases short and J 5 bases short, with 22 bases between. Germline values: CDR1 MGHDK, CDR2 SYGVNS. CDR3 sequence reads: CASSETPGVPRSHEQYF. Written as DNA, the CDR3 is TGTGCCAGCAGTGAAACCCCAGGGGTACCCAGATCCCACGAGCAGTACTTC.

This chain links TRBV2 with TRBJ2-7, with 10 bases that match TRBD1. The CDR3 consists of 15 residues. Germline-derived CDR1 and CDR2 are SNHLY and FYNNEI. The junction had 8 bases not matched to a gene; V was cut back by 5 bases and J by 4 bases. CDR3 sequence reads: CASSQETGGSYEQYF. DNA of the CDR3: TGTGCCAGCAGTCAGGAGACAGGGGGCTCGTACGAGCAGTACTTC. Based on the CDR3 plus reference TRBV2 and TRBJ2-7, the full variable domain is EPEVTQTPSHQVTQMGQEVILRCVPISNHLYFYWYRQILGQKVEFLVSFYNNEISEKSEIFDDQFSVERPDGSNFTLKIRSTKLEDSAMYFCASSQETGGSYEQYFGPGTRLTVT.

The J gene is TRBJ1-2, the V gene TRBV10-3; D not certain. The length of the CDR3 is 13 residues. Between the trimmed V and J ends, which lost 4 bases and 7 bases, there was a span of 13 bases. Per germline, CDR1 ENHRY and CDR2 SYGVKD. For the CDR3, the DNA is TGTGCCATCAGTGTTGGGGTGAGGAGTGGCTACACCTTC. This translates into CAISVGVRSGYTF.

The genes are TRBV19 and TRBJ1-5; TRBD1 agrees at 8 bases. CDR3 size: 15 residues. The J segment lost 7 bases and the V segment lost 3 bases, leaving 8 bases of the junction unmatched. Looked up from germline, CDR1 is LNHDA and CDR2 is SQIVND (reference sequence). The CDR3 region has the DNA TGTGCCAGTAGTATCCCCGGACAGGGCGGCCAGCCCCAGCATTTT. Translated, it gives CASSIPGQGGQPQHF.

V is TRBV28 and J is TRBJ2-2; 8 bases map to TRBD1. The germline CDR1 and CDR2 sequences are MDHEN and SYDVKM. CDR3 size: 13 residues. V lost 6 bases, J lost 6 bases, and 3 bases stayed unmatched. CDR3 DNA: TGTGCCAGCAGATGGACAGGGTCCGGGGAGCTGTTTTTT. This gives the protein CASRWTGSGELFF.

This chain links TRBV25-1 with TRBJ2-7; the match to TRBD1 covers 8 bases. Germline V gene data show CDR1 as MGHDK and CDR2 as SYGVNS. The length of the CDR3 is 13 residues. V shed 6 bases and J 3 bases; nucleotides not matched to a gene: 4. The CDR3 coding sequence is TGTGCCAGCAGGGGACAGGCGGGCTACGAGCAGTACTTC. Amino acids: CASRGQAGYEQYF.

The V gene is TRBV7-8, the J gene TRBJ1-5; 7 bases are shared with TRBD1. Germline assignment: CDR1 SGHVS and CDR2 FQNEAQ. This CDR3 spans 14 amino acids. With 5 bases clipped from V and 6 bases from J, the junction kept 7 bases outside the gene matches. CDR3 protein: CASSPRQGGQPQHF. DNA for the CDR3: TGTGCCAGCAGCCCTAGACAGGGTGGTCAGCCCCAGCATTTT.

The chain has TRBV9 and TRBJ2-1, with D maybe TRBD2 (6 bases). The CDR3 has 15 amino acids. In germline, CDR1 is SGDLS, CDR2 YYNGEE. V gave up 3 bases and J gave up 4 bases, with 14 bases separating them. CDR3 bases: TGTGCCAGCAGCGCCGGGACTCCGACTTACAATGAGCAGTTCTTC. It encodes CASSAGTPTYNEQFF.

The V gene is TRBV11-2, the J gene TRBJ1-2, with D hard to call. This CDR3 is 15 amino acids long. V was clipped by 0 bases and J by 4 bases, with 12 bases between them. Germline CDR1 and CDR2: SGHAT and FQNNGV. CDR3 protein: CASSLDFTETYGYTF. In DNA form, the CDR3 reads TGTGCCAGCAGCTTAGATTTCACAGAGACCTATGGCTACACCTTC.

CDR3 loop: CASRLGQGVTEAFF. The CDR3 DNA reads TGTGCCAGCAGACTCGGACAGGGTGTAACTGAAGCTTTCTTT. The chain combines TRBV7-2 with TRBJ1-1; 8 bases fit TRBD1. After removal of 6 bases from V and 5 bases from J, the junction contained 8 bases not matched to a gene. Germline V lookup: CDR1 SGHTA, CDR2 FQGNSA. The CDR3 has 14 amino acids.

The V gene is TRBV28, the J gene TRBJ1-2; unclear D gene. The CDR3 spans 10 residues. Trimming took 8 bases from V and 7 from J, leaving 8 bases between them. Germline CDR1 MDHEN, CDR2 SYDVKM. The CDR3: CASFQSGYTF. DNA for the CDR3: TGTGCCAGCTTCCAAAGTGGCTACACCTTC.

This clone was counted only a few times. V is TRBV30 and J is TRBJ1-1, with 7 bases matching TRBD1. The ends lost 4 bases at V and 6 bases at J; junction bases unmatched: 5. The germline V gene has CDR1 GTSNPN and CDR2 SVGIG (reference sequence). The CDR3 runs 12 residues. DNA of the CDR3: TGTGCCTGGATCAGACAGGGTTCTGAAGCTTTCTTT. Amino acids: CAWIRQGSEAFF.

The chain carries TRBV7-8 and TRBJ2-1; 8 positions match TRBD2. Trimming cost V 1 base and J 16 bases; bases outside gene matches: 6. The CDR3 spans 12 residues. Germline V CDR1 and CDR2: SGHVS, FQNEAQ. The CDR3 region is CASSLVGGGRFF. The CDR3, as DNA: TGTGCCAGCAGCTTAGTCGGCGGGGGGCGATTCTTC.

The chain is built from TRBV2 and TRBJ1-1; perhaps TRBD1 as D (5 bases). This CDR3 is built from 13 residues. Germline V CDR1 and CDR2: SNHLY, FYNNEI. Trimming left V 11 bases short and J 1 base short, with 14 bases between. The CDR3 is CAGGAERNTEAFF. Written as DNA, the CDR3 is TGTGCCGGCGGGGCAGAAAGGAACACTGAAGCTTTCTTT.

The chain uses TRBV4-2 and TRBJ1-1; D gene ambiguous. There are 14 residues in the CDR3. With 1 base removed from V and 8 bases from J, the gap between germline ends came to 14 bases. CDR1 and CDR2 from the germline V gene are LGHNA and YNFKEQ. The CDR3 coding sequence is TGTGCCAGCAGCCAAGTAGGTTCCCCGGGAGAAGCTTTCTTT. Translating gives CASSQVGSPGEAFF.